This TCR beta chain came from a study of shared clonotypes between healthy human individuals. TCRdb's copy holds only in-frame clones and misses some; the assay was immunoSEQ multiplex PCR. The repertoire holds roughly 2,500,000 clones, with roughly 93% as singletons. In germline, CDR1 is SGHTA, CDR2 FQGTGA. The CDR3 runs to 15 residues. Germline trimming cut 2 bases from V and 7 bases from J; bases unmatched to any gene: 7. The receptor's source is a man younger than 35 in good health. Some clones in this sample may be carry-over from other donors' samples. V usage is TRBV7-3 and J usage is TRBJ2-1, with 8 bases lining up with TRBD2. The sequencing input was naive CD4+ T cells from PBMCs. Sample subset: CD45RA+ positively selected. The CDR3 sequence is CASSLQSGSANEQFF. The CDR3 nucleotides are TGTGCCAGCAGCTTACAAAGCGGGAGTGCTAATGAGCAGTTCTTC.